The rows below give T cell receptor beta chains drawn from one sample of a study of T cells after yellow fever vaccination. Each CDR3 protein is one row after TCRdb ran MiXCR on the 5' RACE reads. The table lists 550,000 to 750,000 distinct CDR3 sequences, roughly 12% of them singletons. The sequenced sample was PBMCs, obtained on the day of the yellow fever booster vaccination. The receptors derive from a man aged 25-45 years who received the YFV17D yellow fever vaccine. Each CDR3 is given with its conserved first and last residue. The D gene is left open where the match is weak. Clone sizes are given selectively: once, few, many, or a class where the clone is expanded.

v_gene,abundance,j_gene,d_gene,CDR3nt,CDR3aa
TRBV14,-,TRBJ2-5,TRBD1,TGTGCCAGCAGCCAAGATCTGGCGACAGGGGGTCGGACCCAGTACTTC,CASSQDLATGGRTQYF
TRBV29-1,once,TRBJ2-7,-,TGCAGCGCCGCTTCCCGGGGCGAGCAGTACTTC,CSAASRGEQYF
TRBV7-3,many,TRBJ2-2,TRBD2,TGTGCCAGCAGCCCCCGGACTAGCGGGAGTTCCGGGGAGCTGTTTTTT,CASSPRTSGSSGELFF
TRBV9,-,TRBJ2-1,-,TGTGCCAGCAGCGTAGTGGGTTTCACCTCCAGGAATGAGCAGTTCTTC,CASSVVGFTSRNEQFF
TRBV5-4,-,TRBJ2-1,TRBD2,TGTGCCAGCAGCCCAGCGGGAAGCTCCTACAATGAGCAGTTCTTC,CASSPAGSSYNEQFF
TRBV19,-,TRBJ2-7,-,TGTGCCAGTTCAACGGCAGCGCAGTCCGAGCAGTACTTC,CASSTAAQSEQYF
TRBV7-2,many,TRBJ2-5,-,TGTGCCAGCAGCTTAGCGCTGGAGATGGGTTTTGGGGAGACCCAGTACTTC,CASSLALEMGFGETQYF
TRBV20-1,few,TRBJ2-4,-,TGCAGTGCTAGCCCCCAGGGCGGGGCCAAAAACATTCAGTACTTC,CSASPQGGAKNIQYF
TRBV27,-,TRBJ2-3,TRBD2,TGTGCCAGTGGGGGGGGGACGGGTACGCAGTATTTT,CASGGGTGTQYF
TRBV4-1,few,TRBJ1-5,-,TGCGCCAGCAGCCACACATTACAGGAACAGCCCCAGCATTTT,CASSHTLQEQPQHF
TRBV4-3,few,TRBJ2-3,TRBD2,TGCGCCAGCAGCCGCGGACTAGCGGGAGTGGGAGATACGCAGTATTTT,CASSRGLAGVGDTQYF